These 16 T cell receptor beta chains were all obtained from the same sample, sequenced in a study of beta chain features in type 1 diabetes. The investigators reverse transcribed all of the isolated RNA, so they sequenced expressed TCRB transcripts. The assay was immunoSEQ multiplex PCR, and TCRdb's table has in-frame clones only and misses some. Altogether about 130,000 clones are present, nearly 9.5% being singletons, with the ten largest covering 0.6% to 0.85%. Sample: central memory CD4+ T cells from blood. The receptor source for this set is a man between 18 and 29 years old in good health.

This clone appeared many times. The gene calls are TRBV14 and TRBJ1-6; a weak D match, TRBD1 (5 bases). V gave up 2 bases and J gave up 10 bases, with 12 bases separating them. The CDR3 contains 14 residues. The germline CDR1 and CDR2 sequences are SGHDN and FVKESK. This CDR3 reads CASSQQGGRSPLHF. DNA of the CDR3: TGTGCCAGCAGCCAACAGGGTGGTAGATCACCCCTCCACTTT. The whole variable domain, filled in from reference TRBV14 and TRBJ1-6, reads EAGVTQFPSHSVIEKGQTVTLRCDPISGHDNLYWYRRVMGKEIKFLLHFVKESKQDESGMPNNRFLAERTGGTYSTLKVQPAELEDSGVYFCASSQQGGRSPLHFGNGTRLTVT.

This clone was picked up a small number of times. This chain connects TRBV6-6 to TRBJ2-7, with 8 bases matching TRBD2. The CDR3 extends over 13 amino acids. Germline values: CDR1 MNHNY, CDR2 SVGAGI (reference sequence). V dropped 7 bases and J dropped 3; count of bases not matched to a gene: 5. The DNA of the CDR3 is TGTGCCAGCAACACGGGGGGGCACTACGAGCAGTACTTC. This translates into CASNTGGHYEQYF.

The CDR3 region has the DNA TGCGCCAGCAGCCAAGAACGGACAGGGGATTTAGCCAAAAACATTCAGTACTTC. Translation gives CASSQERTGDLAKNIQYF. This chain joins TRBV4-1 and TRBJ2-4; 9 nucleotides line up with TRBD1. This CDR3 region has 18 residues. The germline V gene encodes CDR1 MGHRA and CDR2 YSYEKL. V was pared by 0 bases and J by 0 bases, with 6 bases of the junction left unmatched.

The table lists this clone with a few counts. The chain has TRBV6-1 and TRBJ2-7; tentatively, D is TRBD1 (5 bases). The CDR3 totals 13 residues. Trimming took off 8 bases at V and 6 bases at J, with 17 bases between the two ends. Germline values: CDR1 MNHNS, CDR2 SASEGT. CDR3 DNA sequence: TGTGCCAGCTTTGAAACAGGAAGGTCCGAGCAGTACTTC. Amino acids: CASFETGRSEQYF.

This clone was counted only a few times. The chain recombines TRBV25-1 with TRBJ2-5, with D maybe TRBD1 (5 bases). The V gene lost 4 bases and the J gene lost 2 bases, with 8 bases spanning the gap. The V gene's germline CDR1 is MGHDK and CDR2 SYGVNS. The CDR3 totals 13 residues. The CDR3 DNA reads TGTGCCAGCAGTGTAGGGGTACAAGAGACCCAGTACTTC. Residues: CASSVGVQETQYF.

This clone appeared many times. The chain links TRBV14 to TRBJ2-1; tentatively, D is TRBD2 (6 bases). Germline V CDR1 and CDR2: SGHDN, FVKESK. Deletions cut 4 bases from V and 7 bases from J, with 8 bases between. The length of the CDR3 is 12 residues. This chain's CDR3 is CASSPTRNEQFF. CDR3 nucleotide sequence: TGTGCCAGCAGCCCGACTAGGAATGAGCAGTTCTTC.

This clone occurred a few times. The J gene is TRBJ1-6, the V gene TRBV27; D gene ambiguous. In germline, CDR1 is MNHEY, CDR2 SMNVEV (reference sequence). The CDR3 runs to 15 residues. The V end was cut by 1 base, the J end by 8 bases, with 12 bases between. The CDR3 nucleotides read TGTGCCAGCAGTTTATACCGGGAGCGTCATTCACCCCTCCACTTT. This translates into CASSLYRERHSPLHF.

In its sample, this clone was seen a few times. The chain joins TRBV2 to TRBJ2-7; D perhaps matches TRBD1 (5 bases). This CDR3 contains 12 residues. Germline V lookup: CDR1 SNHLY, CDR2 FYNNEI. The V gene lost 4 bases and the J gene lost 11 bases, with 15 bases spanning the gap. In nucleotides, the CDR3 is TGTGCCAGCAGTGTGGACACTATAAGGGAGTACTTC. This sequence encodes CASSVDTIREYF.

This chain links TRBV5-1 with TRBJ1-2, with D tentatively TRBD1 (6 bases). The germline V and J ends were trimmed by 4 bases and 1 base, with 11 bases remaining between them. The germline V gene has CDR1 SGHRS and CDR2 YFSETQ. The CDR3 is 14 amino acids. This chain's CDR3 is CASSTRTDNYGYTF. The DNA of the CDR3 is TGCGCCAGCAGCACTAGGACAGATAACTATGGCTACACCTTC.

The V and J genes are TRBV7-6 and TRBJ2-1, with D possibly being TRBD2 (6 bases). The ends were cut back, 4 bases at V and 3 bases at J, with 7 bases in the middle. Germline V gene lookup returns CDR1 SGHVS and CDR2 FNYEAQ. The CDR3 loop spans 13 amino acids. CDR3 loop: CASSWDFYNEQFF. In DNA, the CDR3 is TGTGCCAGCAGCTGGGACTTCTACAATGAGCAGTTCTTC.

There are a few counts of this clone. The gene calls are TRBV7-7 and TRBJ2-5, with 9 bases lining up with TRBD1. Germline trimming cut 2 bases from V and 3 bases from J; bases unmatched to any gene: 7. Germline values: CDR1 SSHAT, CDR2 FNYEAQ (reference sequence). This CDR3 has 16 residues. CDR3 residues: CASSLRPTGGEETQYF. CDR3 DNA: TGTGCCAGCAGCTTACGGCCGACAGGGGGGGAAGAGACCCAGTACTTC.

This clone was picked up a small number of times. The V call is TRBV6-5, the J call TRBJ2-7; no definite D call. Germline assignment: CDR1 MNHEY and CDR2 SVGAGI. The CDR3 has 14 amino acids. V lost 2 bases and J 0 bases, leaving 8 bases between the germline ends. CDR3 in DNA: TGTGCCAGCAGTTACGCGTTAGCCTCCTACGAGCAGTACTTC. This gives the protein CASSYALASYEQYF.

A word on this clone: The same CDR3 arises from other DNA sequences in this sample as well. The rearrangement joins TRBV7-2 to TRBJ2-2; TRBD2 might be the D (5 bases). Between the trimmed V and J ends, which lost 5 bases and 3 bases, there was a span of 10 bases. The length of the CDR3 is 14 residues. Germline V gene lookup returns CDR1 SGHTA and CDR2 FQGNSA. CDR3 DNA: TGTGCCAGCAGCCCCACTAGGGACACCGGGGAGCTGTTTTTT. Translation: CASSPTRDTGELFF.

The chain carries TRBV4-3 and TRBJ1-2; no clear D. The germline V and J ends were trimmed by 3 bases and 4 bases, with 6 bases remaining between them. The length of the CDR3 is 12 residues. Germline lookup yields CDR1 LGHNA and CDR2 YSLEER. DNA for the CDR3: TGCGCCAGCAGCCAGGCCACCTATGGCTACACCTTC. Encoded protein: CASSQATYGYTF.

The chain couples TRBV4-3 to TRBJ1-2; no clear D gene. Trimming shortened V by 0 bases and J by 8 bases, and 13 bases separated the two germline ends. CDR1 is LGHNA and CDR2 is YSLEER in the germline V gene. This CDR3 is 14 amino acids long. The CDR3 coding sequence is TGCGCCAGCAGCCAAGATGAGGGTACGGGGGGCTACACCTTC. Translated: CASSQDEGTGGYTF.

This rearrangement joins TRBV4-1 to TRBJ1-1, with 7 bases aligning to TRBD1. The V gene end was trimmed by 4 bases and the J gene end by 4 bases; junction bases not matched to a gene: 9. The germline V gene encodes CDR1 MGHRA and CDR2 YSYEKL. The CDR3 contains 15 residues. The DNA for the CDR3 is TGCGCCAGCAGCCGCAATACAGGGGCCGGCACTGAAGCTTTCTTT. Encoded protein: CASSRNTGAGTEAFF.